Listed below are T cell receptor beta chains from one sample, sequenced in a study of early T cells in non-severe SARS-CoV-2 infection. TCRdb passed the 5' RACE reads through MiXCR, listing each CDR3 protein once. Of over 45,000 distinct CDR3 sequences in the sample, roughly 5.9% were seen once. What was sequenced was whole blood. These receptors were taken from an adult who was a healthcare worker with PCR-confirmed SARS-CoV-2 infection or an uninfected control (not recorded which). Both conserved end residues are part of each CDR3. Each record gives: D gene, J gene, V gene, clone size, CDR3 length, CDR3 protein, CDR3 DNA. A D gene is named only where the DNA matches it firmly. Not all rows give a size; the values are once, few, many and, for expanded clones, a class.

>-|TRBJ1-4|TRBV6-1|-|15
CASSDIGIANEKLFF
TGTGCCAGCAGTGATATTGGGATAGCTAATGAAAAACTGTTTTTT
>-|TRBJ1-3|TRBV12-3/TRBV12-4|many|14
CASSPSGSGNTIYF
TGTGCCAGCAGTCCTTCCGGCTCTGGAAACACCATATATTTT
>-|TRBJ2-6|TRBV6-4|many|15
CASSETASGANVLTF
TGTGCCAGCAGTGAAACAGCCTCTGGGGCCAACGTCCTGACTTTC
>-|TRBJ1-5|TRBV12-3/TRBV12-4|many|12
CASSLGLAPQHF
TGTGCCAGCAGTTTGGGCCTGGCTCCCCAGCATTTT
>-|TRBJ2-1|TRBV6-5|many|15
CASSYPSTGRDEQFF
TGTGCCAGCAGTTACCCTTCGACAGGGAGGGATGAGCAGTTCTTC
>-|TRBJ2-7|TRBV27|-|14
CASSISGGIGEQYF
TGTGCCAGCAGTATCTCAGGGGGGATAGGGGAGCAGTACTTC
>TRBD1|TRBJ1-1|TRBV20-1|many|14
CSARVRDRDTEAFF
TGCAGTGCTAGAGTAAGGGACAGGGACACTGAAGCTTTCTTT
>TRBD2|TRBJ2-7|TRBV2|few|14
CASRVTSGGYEQYF
TGTGCCAGCAGAGTCACTAGCGGGGGCTACGAGCAGTACTTC
>TRBD2|TRBJ2-3|TRBV5-4|-|16
CASSPGGVGFTDTQYF
TGTGCCAGCAGCCCGGGGGGGGTTGGCTTCACAGATACGCAGTATTTT
>TRBD1|TRBJ1-2|TRBV6-6|many|13
CASSKTGDYGYTF
TGTGCCAGCAGTAAGACAGGGGACTATGGCTACACCTTC
>TRBD2|TRBJ2-1|TRBV7-9|many|15
CASSPWTSGSGEQFF
TGTGCCAGCAGCCCTTGGACTAGCGGGAGCGGCGAGCAGTTCTTC
>TRBD1|TRBJ2-2|TRBV29-1|many|13
CSVGTGWTGELFF
TGCAGCGTCGGGACAGGGTGGACCGGGGAGCTGTTTTTT
>TRBD2|TRBJ2-3|TRBV12-3/TRBV12-4|many|14
CASYTSGSYDTQYF
TGTGCCAGCTATACTAGCGGGAGTTACGATACGCAGTATTTT
>TRBD2|TRBJ2-3|TRBV12-3/TRBV12-4|-|16
CASSSPWGGSTDTQYF
TGTGCCAGCAGTTCCCCCTGGGGGGGGAGCACAGATACGCAGTATTTT
>-|TRBJ1-5|TRBV3-2|few|16
CASSRSQGGGNQPQHF
TGTGCCAGCAGCCGATCACAGGGCGGTGGGAATCAGCCCCAGCATTTT
>-|TRBJ2-5|TRBV7-9|-|14
CASSSQGFRETQYF
TGTGCCAGCAGCTCACAGGGATTCCGGGAGACCCAGTACTTC
>-|TRBJ1-6|TRBV6-6|-|16
CASSRDSGSYNSPLHF
TGTGCCAGCAGCCGAGACAGTGGCTCCTATAATTCACCCCTCCACTTT
>TRBD2|TRBJ2-5|TRBV7-3|few|16
CASSAQLAGGQETQYF
TGTGCCAGCAGCGCCCAGCTAGCGGGGGGCCAAGAGACCCAGTACTTC
>-|TRBJ2-3|TRBV12-3/TRBV12-4|-|13
CASSWTVTDTQYF
TGTGCCAGCAGTTGGACTGTCACAGATACGCAGTATTTT
>TRBD1|TRBJ2-1|TRBV7-6|-|13
CASSLDPTGIKFF
TGTGCCAGCAGCTTAGACCCGACAGGGATTAAGTTCTTC
>TRBD1|TRBJ2-3|TRBV11-3|many|16
CASSLSPGQGADTQYF
TGTGCCAGCAGCTTATCCCCGGGCCAGGGGGCAGATACGCAGTATTTT
>-|TRBJ1-1|TRBV6-6|few|11
CASGRNPEAFF
TGTGCCAGCGGCCGGAACCCTGAAGCTTTCTTT
>TRBD1|TRBJ1-5|TRBV12-3/TRBV12-4|many|13
CASTRTGTGPQHF
TGTGCCAGCACACGGACAGGGACAGGCCCCCAGCATTTT
>-|TRBJ2-7|TRBV6-6|many|15
CDLTPHSLSSYEQYF
TGTGACCTCACTCCCCACTCCTTAAGCTCCTACGAGCAGTACTTC
>-|TRBJ2-7|TRBV3-1|few|12
CASSLSRVEQYF
TGTGCCAGCAGCCTCAGTCGGGTCGAGCAGTACTTC
>TRBD1|TRBJ2-4|TRBV11-3|few|16
CASSLRQGSSKNIQYF
TGTGCCAGCAGCTTACGACAGGGGTCGAGCAAAAACATTCAGTACTTC
>TRBD2|TRBJ2-1|TRBV14|many|16
CASSGLAGSSYNEQFF
TGTGCCAGCAGCGGACTAGCGGGGAGCTCCTACAATGAGCAGTTCTTC
>TRBD1|TRBJ1-5|TRBV29-1|many|12
CSVQGADQPQHF
TGCAGCGTACAGGGGGCCGATCAGCCCCAGCATTTT
>-|TRBJ1-1|TRBV7-9|many|13
CASSFAGNTEAFF
TGTGCCAGCAGCTTCGCTGGAAACACTGAAGCTTTCTTT
>-|TRBJ1-1|TRBV30|many|14
CAWNTGGLGTEAFF
TGTGCCTGGAATACGGGGGGCTTGGGCACTGAAGCTTTCTTT
>-|TRBJ2-2|TRBV11-2|-|13
CASSLEASGELFF
TGTGCCAGCAGCTTGGAAGCAAGCGGGGAGCTGTTTTTT
>-|TRBJ2-7|TRBV3-1|few|13
CASSQGDLYEQYF
TGTGCCAGCAGCCAGGGGGACCTCTACGAGCAGTACTTC
>-|TRBJ1-5|TRBV6-1|-|13
CASKGRGNQPQHF
TGTGCCAGCAAGGGGAGGGGGAACCAGCCCCAGCATTTT
>TRBD2|TRBJ2-5|TRBV5-4|-|14
CAIAEGTSSETQYF
TGTGCCATCGCCGAGGGGACTAGCTCCGAGACCCAGTACTTC
>-|TRBJ2-1|TRBV12-3/TRBV12-4|many|14
CASTNGGGSYEQFF
TGTGCCAGCACCAATGGGGGGGGCAGCTATGAGCAGTTCTTC
>TRBD2|TRBJ2-7|TRBV25-1|many|13
CASSRTSGYEQYF
TGTGCCAGCAGTCGGACTAGCGGCTACGAGCAGTACTTC
>-|TRBJ1-2|TRBV20-1|many|15
CSARENARAGSGYTF
TGCAGTGCTAGAGAAAATGCCCGGGCAGGCTCTGGCTACACCTTC
>TRBD2|TRBJ2-5|TRBV11-2|many|15
CASSFNIREGETQYF
TGTGCCAGCAGCTTCAACATCAGGGAGGGCGAGACCCAGTACTTC
>-|TRBJ1-1|TRBV7-9|few|14
CASSLRQVNTEAFF
TGTGCCAGCAGCTTACGGCAGGTGAACACTGAAGCTTTCTTT
>TRBD2|TRBJ2-3|TRBV7-2|many|17
CASSLVALAGFTDTQYF
TGTGCCAGCAGCTTAGTAGCTCTAGCGGGGTTCACAGATACGCAGTATTTT
>-|TRBJ2-7|TRBV10-3|many|15
CAISDPGTVTYEQYF
TGTGCCATCAGTGATCCAGGGACGGTGACCTACGAGCAGTACTTC
>-|TRBJ2-6|TRBV12-3/TRBV12-4|few|12
CASRDRANVLTF
TGTGCCAGCAGGGATAGGGCCAACGTCCTGACTTTC
>-|TRBJ1-5|TRBV20-1|-|15
CSAALGGLSNQPQHF
TGCAGTGCTGCCCTCGGAGGTCTTAGCAATCAGCCCCAGCATTTT